This T cell receptor (beta chain) comes out of a study of technical replicates of blood from a few donors. The germline CDR1 and CDR2 sequences are SQVTM and ANQGSEA. The CDR3 runs 12 residues. The junction had 6 bases not matched to a gene; V was cut back by 7 bases and J by 10 bases. This clone appeared a single time. Method: immunoSEQ multiplex PCR; TCRdb's copy keeps in-frame clones and lacks some. In the table there are more than 65,000 clones, approximately 97% of which are singletons. Sequencing was done on a sample of T cells isolated from PBMCs. V gene TRBV29-1 combines with J gene TRBJ2-1, with 11 bases fitting TRBD1. The TCR originated in a human donor in good health. The CDR3 reads CSALRTGGEQFF. Here the CDR3 DNA reads TGCAGCGCCCTACGGACAGGGGGCGAGCAGTTCTTC.